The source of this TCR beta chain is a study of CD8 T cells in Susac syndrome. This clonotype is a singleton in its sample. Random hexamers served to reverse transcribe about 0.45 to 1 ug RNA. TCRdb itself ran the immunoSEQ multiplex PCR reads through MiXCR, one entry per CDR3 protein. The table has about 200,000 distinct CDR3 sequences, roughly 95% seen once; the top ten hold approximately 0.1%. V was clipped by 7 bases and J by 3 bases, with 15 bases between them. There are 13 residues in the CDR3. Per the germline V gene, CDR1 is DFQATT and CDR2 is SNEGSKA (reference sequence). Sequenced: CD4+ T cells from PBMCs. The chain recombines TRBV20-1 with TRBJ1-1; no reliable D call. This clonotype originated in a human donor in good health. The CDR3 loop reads CSGMEGLDTEAFF. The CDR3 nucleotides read TGCAGTGGAATGGAAGGGCTGGACACTGAAGCTTTCTTT.